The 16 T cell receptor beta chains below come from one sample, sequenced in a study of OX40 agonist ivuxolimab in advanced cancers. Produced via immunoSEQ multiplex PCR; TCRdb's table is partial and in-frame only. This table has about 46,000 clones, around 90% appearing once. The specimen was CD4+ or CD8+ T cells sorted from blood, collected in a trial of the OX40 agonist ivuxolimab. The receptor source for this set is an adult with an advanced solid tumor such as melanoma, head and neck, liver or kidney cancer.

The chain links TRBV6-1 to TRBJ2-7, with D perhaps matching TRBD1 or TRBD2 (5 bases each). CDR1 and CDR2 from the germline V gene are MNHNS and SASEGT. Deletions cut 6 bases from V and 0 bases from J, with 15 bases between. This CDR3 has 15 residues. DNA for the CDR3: TGTGCCAGCAGGATGGGGACCGGAACCTCCTACGAGCAGTACGTC. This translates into CASRMGTGTSYEQYV.

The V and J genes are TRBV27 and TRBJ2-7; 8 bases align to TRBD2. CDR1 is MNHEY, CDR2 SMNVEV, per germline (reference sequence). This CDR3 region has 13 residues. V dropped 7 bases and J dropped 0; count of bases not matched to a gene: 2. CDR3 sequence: CASKSGSSYEQYF. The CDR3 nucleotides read TGTGCCAGCAAGAGCGGGAGCTCCTACGAGCAGTACTTC.

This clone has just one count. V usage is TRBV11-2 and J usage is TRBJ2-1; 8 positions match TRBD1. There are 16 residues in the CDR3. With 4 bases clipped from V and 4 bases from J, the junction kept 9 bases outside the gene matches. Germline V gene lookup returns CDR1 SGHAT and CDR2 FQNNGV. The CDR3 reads CASSSVAGGFYNEQFF. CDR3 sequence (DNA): TGTGCCAGCAGCTCAGTCGCAGGGGGCTTTTACAATGAGCAGTTCTTC.

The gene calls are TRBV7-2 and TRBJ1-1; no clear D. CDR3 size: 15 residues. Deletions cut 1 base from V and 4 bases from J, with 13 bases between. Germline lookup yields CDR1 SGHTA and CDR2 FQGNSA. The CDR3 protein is CASSLDGLWGTEAFF. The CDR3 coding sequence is TGTGCCAGCAGCTTAGATGGGCTGTGGGGCACTGAAGCTTTCTTT.

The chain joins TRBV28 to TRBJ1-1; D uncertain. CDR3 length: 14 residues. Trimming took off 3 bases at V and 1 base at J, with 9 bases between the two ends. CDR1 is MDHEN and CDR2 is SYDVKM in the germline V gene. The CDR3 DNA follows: TGTGCCAGCAGTTTCGGTCGTCGGAACACTGAAGCTTTCTTT. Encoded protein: CASSFGRRNTEAFF. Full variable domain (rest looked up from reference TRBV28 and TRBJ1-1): DVKVTQSSRYLVKRTGEKVFLECVQDMDHENMFWYRQDPGLGLRLIYFSYDVKMKEKGDIPEGYSVSREKKERFSLILESASTNQTSMYLCASSFGRRNTEAFFGQGTRLTVV.

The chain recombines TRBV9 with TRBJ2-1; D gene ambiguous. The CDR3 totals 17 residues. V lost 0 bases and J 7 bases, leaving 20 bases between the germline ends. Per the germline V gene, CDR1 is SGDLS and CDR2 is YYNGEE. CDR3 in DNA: TGTGCCAGCAGCGTAGGGTCATTGTCTACCCGAGGTAATGAGCAGTTCTTC. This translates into CASSVGSLSTRGNEQFF.

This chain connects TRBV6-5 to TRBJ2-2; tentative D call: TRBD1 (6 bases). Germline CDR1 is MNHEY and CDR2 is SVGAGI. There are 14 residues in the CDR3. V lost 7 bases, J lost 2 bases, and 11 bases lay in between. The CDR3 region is CASTNRENTGELFF. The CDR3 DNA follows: TGTGCCAGCACCAACAGGGAAAACACCGGGGAGCTGTTTTTT.

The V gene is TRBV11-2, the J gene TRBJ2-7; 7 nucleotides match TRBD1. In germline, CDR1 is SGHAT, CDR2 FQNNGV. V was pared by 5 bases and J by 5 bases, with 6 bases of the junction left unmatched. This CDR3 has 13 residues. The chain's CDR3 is CASSHTGEHEQYV. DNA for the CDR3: TGTGCCAGCAGCCACACAGGGGAGCACGAGCAGTACGTC.

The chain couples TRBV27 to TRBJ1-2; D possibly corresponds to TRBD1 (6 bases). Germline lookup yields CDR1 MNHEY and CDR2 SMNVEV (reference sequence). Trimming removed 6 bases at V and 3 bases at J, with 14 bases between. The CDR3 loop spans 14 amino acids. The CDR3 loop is CASSPLEGDYGYTF. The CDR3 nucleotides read TGTGCCAGCAGCCCTCTAGAGGGGGACTATGGCTACACCTTC.

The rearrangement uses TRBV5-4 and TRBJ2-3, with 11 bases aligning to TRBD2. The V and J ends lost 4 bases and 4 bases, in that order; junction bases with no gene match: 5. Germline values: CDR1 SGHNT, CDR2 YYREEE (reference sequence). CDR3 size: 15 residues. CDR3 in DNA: TGTGCCAGCAGCCCAATAGCGGGAGGGCCAGATACGCAGTATTTT. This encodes CASSPIAGGPDTQYF.

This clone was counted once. CDR3 DNA sequence: TGTGCCGCTTCGGGGGCCTACGAGCAGTACTTC. The encoded protein is CAASGAYEQYF. The chain couples TRBV6-5 to TRBJ2-7; weak D call: TRBD2 (6 bases). The CDR3 contains 11 residues. Germline CDR1 and CDR2: MNHEY and SVGAGI. V lost 11 bases, J lost 2 bases, and 10 bases lay in between.

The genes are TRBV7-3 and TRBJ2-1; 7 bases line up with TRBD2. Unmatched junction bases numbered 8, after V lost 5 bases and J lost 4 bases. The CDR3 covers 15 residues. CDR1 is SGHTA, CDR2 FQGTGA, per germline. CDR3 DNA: TGTGCCAGCAGCCTCCTCAGCGGGGCTTACAATGAGCAGTTCTTC. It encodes CASSLLSGAYNEQFF.

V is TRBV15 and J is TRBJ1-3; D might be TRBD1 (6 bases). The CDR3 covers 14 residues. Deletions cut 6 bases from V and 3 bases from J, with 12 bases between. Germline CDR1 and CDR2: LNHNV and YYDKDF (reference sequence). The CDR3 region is CATSPQGLGNTIYF. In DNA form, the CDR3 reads TGTGCCACCAGTCCTCAGGGGCTTGGAAACACCATATATTTT.

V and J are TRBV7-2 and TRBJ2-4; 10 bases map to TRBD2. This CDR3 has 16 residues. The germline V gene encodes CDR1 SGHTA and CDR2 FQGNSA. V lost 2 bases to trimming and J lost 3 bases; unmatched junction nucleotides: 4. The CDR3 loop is CASSLSAGGFKNIQYF. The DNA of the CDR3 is TGTGCCAGCAGCTTATCAGCGGGAGGGTTCAAAAACATTCAGTACTTC.

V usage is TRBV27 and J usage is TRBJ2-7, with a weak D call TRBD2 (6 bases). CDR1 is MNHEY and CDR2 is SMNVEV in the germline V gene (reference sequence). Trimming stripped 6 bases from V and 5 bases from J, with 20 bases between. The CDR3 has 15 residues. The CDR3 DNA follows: TGTGCCAGCAGCCGCCTGCCGGGACTTAACCACGAGCAGTACGTC. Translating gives CASSRLPGLNHEQYV.

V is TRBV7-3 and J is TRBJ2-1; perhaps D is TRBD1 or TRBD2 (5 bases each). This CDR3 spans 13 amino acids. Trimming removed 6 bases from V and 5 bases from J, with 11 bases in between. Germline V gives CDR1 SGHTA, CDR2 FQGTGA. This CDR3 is CASRFGTNNEQFF. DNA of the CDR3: TGTGCCAGCAGGTTCGGGACCAACAATGAGCAGTTCTTC.